This T cell receptor beta chain was found in a study of control samples from healthy donors and cancer patients. The sample holds one count of this clone. The germline V gene encodes CDR1 MNHNS and CDR2 SASEGT. The length of the CDR3 is 18 residues. Trimming cost V 0 bases and J 5 bases, with 23 bases left between them. Measured with immunoSEQ multiplex PCR; TCRdb has only the in-frame clones, and not every one. The profile shows 170,000 or so clones, about 93% of them singletons. Sequencing used blood. This chain uses TRBV6-1 with TRBJ2-7; a possible D gene is TRBD2 (6 bases). This receptor was taken from a young man in good health. CDR3 sequence: CASSEAGEVFRGEDEQYF. DNA for the CDR3: TGTGCCAGCAGTGAAGCTGGGGAGGTGTTCCGCGGGGAAGACGAGCAGTACTTC.